This T cell receptor beta chain originates from a study of CD8 T cells in Susac syndrome. RNA, at about 0.45 to 1 ug, was reverse transcribed with random hexamers. Amplification of the TCR beta CDR3 was carried out by immunoSEQ multiplex PCR, which spanned a total of 54 Vbeta and 13 Jbeta segments. Each CDR3 protein gets one entry after TCRdb re-called the immunoSEQ multiplex PCR reads with MiXCR. The data show roughly 80,000 distinct CDR3 sequences, with about 91% seen just once and less than 0.55% held by the top ten. CD8+ and CD4+ T cells were negatively isolated; TEMRA cells were FACS-enriched. V dropped 3 bases and J dropped 0; count of bases not matched to a gene: 10. This CDR3 is 17 amino acids long. Germline V gives CDR1 MDHEN, CDR2 SYDVKM.

The source of this sequence is a human donor with multiple sclerosis. J is TRBJ1-1 and V is TRBV28; 7 bases agree with TRBD1. What was sequenced was CD8+ T cells from PBMCs. The CDR3 spells CASSFGTRDRLNTEAFF. CDR3 DNA sequence: TGTGCCAGCAGTTTTGGGACCCGGGACAGATTGAACACTGAAGCTTTCTTT.